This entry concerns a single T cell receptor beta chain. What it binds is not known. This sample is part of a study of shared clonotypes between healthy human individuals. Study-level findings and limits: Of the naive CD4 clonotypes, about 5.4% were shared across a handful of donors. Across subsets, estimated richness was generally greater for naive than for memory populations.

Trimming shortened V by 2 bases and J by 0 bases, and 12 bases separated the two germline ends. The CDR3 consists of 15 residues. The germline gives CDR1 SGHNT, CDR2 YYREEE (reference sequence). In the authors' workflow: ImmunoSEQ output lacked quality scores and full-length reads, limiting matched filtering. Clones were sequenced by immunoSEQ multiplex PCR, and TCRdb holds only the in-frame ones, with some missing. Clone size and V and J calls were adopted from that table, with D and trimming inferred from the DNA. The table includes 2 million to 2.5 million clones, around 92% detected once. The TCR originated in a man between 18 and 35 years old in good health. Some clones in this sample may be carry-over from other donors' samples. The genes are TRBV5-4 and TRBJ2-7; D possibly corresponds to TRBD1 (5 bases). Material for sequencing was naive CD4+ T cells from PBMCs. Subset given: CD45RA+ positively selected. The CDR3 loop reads CASSFFRTTSYEQYF. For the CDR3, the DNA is TGTGCCAGCAGCTTTTTCCGGACAACCTCCTACGAGCAGTACTTC.